This record covers a single TCR beta chain. Its antigen is unknown. In preparing the TRB cDNA libraries, 5' RACE with UMI labels was used. TCRdb reworked the 5' RACE reads into one entry per CDR3 protein, no DNA. Its table lists around 84,000 distinct CDR3 sequences. Germline CDR1 and CDR2: SNHLY and FYNNEI. This CDR3 contains 16 residues. The sample originates from a study of CXCR3-negative and CXCR3-positive naive CD8 T cells. Overall study findings and caveats: Relative to CXCR3-negative naive cells, CXCR3-positive naive cells had more hydrophobic TRB CDR3s.

Sequenced: naive CXCR3+ CD8+ T cells from blood. Subset of the sample: CD45RO-CCR7+CD27+CD95- naive CD8+ T cells expressing CXCR3 (TNR3+). The chain uses TRBV2 and TRBJ2-3; lacking DNA, the TRBD1 call made by TCRdb goes unchecked. The receptor's source is a human donor in good health. Some clones in this sample may be carry-over from other donors' samples. CDR3 protein: CASGGSSDSATDTQYF.